These T cell receptor beta chains were read from a single sample in a study of blood T cells in healthy people across ages. TCRdb re-analysed the 5' RACE reads in MiXCR, keeping a single row per CDR3 protein. In the table there are some 1.7 million distinct CDR3 sequences, roughly 27% of which are singletons. The sequencing input was blood. The receptors derive from a woman aged 30 to 39 in good health. Both conserved end residues are part of each CDR3. A D gene is named only where the DNA matches it firmly. Some rows mark clone size as missing; the rest say once, few, many or name a class of expanded clone.

NA | TRBD1 | 16 | TRBV5-1 | CASSRTGTGRDSPLHF
many | TRBD2 | 14 | TRBV20-1 | CSARQGLGSYEQYF
many | NA | 13 | TRBV6-2/TRBV6-3 | CASSYDGLQTQYF
few | NA | 15 | TRBV21-1 | CASSPWGMSNTEAFF
many | NA | 16 | TRBV9 | CASSLSGRSSYNEQFF
few | NA | 14 | TRBV12-3/TRBV12-4 | CASRPRGRAYEQYF
NA | NA | 16 | TRBV5-1 | CASSFGGAQANYGYTF
NA | TRBD2 | 13 | TRBV20-1 | CSAPGLARKTQYF
NA | NA | 15 | TRBV5-1 | CASSWQGEVSGELFF
NA | NA | 15 | TRBV9 | CASSVEGGGINEQFF
NA | TRBD1 | 14 | TRBV10-3 | CAISPGGAGNGYTF
NA | NA | 12 | TRBV2 | CATGGGGQPQHF
few | NA | 12 | TRBV2 | CASSEISDEQFF
few | TRBD1 | 15 | TRBV18 | CASSPSPGQLYEQYF
few | TRBD1 | 16 | TRBV6-5 | CASIHRGQGANTEAFF
NA | NA | 21 | TRBV4-3 | CASSQDIPMGDAPILHYGYTF
few | NA | 15 | TRBV20-1 | CSANGVALTNNEQYF
NA | NA | 12 | TRBV19 | CASLRGGTEAFF